The clone carrying this T cell receptor (beta chain) appeared a few times. Its antigen is still unknown. These data belong to a study of T-cell memory formation after mild COVID-19. The study's findings and limits: A second wave of clones peaked on day 37, and their SARS-CoV-2 specificity went unconfirmed. Memory from before infection featured some responding clones, which suggests cross-reactive memory joined.

UMIs and sample barcodes were carried by the TCR alpha and TCR beta cDNA libraries that 5'RACE produced using constant-segment primers. TCRdb re-called the 5' RACE reads through MiXCR, storing one row per CDR3 protein. Here the sample spans roughly 350,000 distinct CDR3 sequences, around 28% being singletons. Sequencing was performed on PBMCs or a T cell subset sorted from them (not recorded which). This TCR was sampled from an adult woman who had mild COVID-19 (a few samples of this study predate the infection). Cell type and time point are not known.

The CDR3 DNA sequence: TGTGCCAGCAGCTCTTTCCCGACAGGGGGCAAGAAGAATGAGCAGTTCTTC. It yields the protein CASSSFPTGGKKNEQFF. This chain links TRBV12-3 or TRBV12-4 with TRBJ2-1, with 10 nucleotides matching TRBD1. The V segment lost 6 bases and the J segment 7 bases; nucleotides outside the gene matches: 15. This CDR3 contains 17 residues.